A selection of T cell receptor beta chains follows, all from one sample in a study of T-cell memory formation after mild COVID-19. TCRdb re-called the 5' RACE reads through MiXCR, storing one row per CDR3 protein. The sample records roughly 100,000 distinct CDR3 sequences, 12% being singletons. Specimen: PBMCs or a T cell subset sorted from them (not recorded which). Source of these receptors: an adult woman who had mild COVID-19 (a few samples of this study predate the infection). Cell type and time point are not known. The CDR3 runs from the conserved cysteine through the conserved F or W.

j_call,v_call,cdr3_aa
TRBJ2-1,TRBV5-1,CASRMGPGRAIGNEQFF
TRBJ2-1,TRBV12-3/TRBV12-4,CASSLGTSGHNEQFF
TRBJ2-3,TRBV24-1,CATRDRDRGMDDTQYF
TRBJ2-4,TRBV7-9,CASSPLTSGSKNIQYF
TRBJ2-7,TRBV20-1,CSASETGVPNEQYF
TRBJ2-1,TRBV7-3,CASSPLGAMYNEQFF
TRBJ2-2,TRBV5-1,CASRARNTGELFF
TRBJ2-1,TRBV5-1,CASSSPRDETSSYNEQFF
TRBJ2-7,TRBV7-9,CASSLSGDPYEQYF
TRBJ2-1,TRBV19,CASSIGSPAGGSHEQFF
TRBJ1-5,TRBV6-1,CASSIQGAGGNQPQHF
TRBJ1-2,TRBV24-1,CATRDGTYGYTF
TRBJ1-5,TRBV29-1,CSVAASGIANPQHF
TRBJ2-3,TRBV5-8,CASSLGQSHTDTQYF
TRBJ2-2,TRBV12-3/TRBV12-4,CASTSSGPGELFF
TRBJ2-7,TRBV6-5,CASSLSLAGGRSYEQYF
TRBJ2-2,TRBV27,CASSFLGSWGTGELFF
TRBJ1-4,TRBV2,CASSVAPQGYNEKLFF
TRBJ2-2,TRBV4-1,CASSFDRAPGELFF
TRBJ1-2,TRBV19,CASSITGDYGYTF
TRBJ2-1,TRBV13,CASSLRQGNEQFF
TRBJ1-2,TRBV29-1,CSVYREGGYTF
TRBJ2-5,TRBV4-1,CASTGQGETQYF
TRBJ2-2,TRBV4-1,CASNEAGTANTGELFF
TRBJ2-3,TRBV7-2,CASSLEVLSTDTQYF
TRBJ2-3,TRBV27,CASSFSGLAGADTQYF
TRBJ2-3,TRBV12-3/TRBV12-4,CASSFTLTSVGTADTQYF
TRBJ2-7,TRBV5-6,CASSLGGSTYEQYF
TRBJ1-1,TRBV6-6,CASRSQGDNTEAFF
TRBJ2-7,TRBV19,CASSIGALAYEQYF
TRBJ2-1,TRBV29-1,CSVLGTNNNEQFF
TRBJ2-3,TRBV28,CASSLETSGRPAPSTDTQYF
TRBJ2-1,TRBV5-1,CASSSAGQGQFF
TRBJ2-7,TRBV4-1,CASSQDPDSNEQYF
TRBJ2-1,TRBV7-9,CASNTQGTYNEQFF
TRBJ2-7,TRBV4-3,CASSQAGTGLPYEQYF
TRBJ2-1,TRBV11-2,CASSVIQGYNEQFF
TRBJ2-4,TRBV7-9,CASSYEAGIAKNIQYF
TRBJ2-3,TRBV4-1,CASSQIQGLGTDTQYF
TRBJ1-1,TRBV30,CAWGHPTGVVTEAFF
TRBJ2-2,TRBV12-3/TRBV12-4,CASNPKSVAGELFF
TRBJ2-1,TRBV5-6,CASSSTGDYNEQFF
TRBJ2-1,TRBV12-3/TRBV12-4,CASSPGRLQYRSYNEQFF
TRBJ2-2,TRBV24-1,CATSVRELTGRAGELFF
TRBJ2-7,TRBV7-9,CASSLGSPEQYF
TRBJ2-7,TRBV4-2,CASSQESGEEGLYEQYF
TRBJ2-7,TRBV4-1,CASSQADGVEQYF
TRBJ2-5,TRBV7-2,CASILGGGRLYQETQYF
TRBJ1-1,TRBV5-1,CASSLGTGGNTEAFF
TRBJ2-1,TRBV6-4,CASSDAGGAGDEQFF
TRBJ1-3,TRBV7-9,CATHQVGIYNTIYF
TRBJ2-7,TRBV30,CAWSTGQSDEQYF
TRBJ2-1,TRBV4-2,CASSQGFARGGDNEQFF
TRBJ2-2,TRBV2,CASSRDPNTGELFF
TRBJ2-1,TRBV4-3,CASSQGVGRPFYNEQFF